This entry lists 3 T cell receptor beta chains sequenced from one sample in a study of human thymus T cells. The method was immunoSEQ multiplex PCR; TCRdb's version includes in-frame clones alone and lacks a portion of them. The sample includes some 80,000 clones, just over 95% of them seen just once. Resected material from corrective heart surgery provided the thymus tissue analysed. The sequenced sample consisted of thymus tissue. The receptors derive from a boy under three years old with a congenital heart defect but otherwise immunologically healthy.

This chain joins TRBV11-2 and TRBJ2-3; TRBD1 matches at 7 bases. Per the germline V gene, CDR1 is SGHAT and CDR2 is FQNNGV. This CDR3 contains 16 residues. The trim removed 5 bases at V and 1 base at J, leaving 9 bases unmatched. The DNA of the CDR3 is TGTGCCAGCAGCCGGGACAGCCCAGTGGGCACAGATACGCAGTATTTT. Protein: CASSRDSPVGTDTQYF.

The V call is TRBV18, the J call TRBJ2-7, with TRBD2 matching 10 bases. This CDR3 has 19 residues. Trimming took 3 bases from V and 4 from J; bases not matched to a gene: 18. The germline V gene encodes CDR1 KGHSH and CDR2 LQKENI. The CDR3 spells CASSPIWRLAGPPPYEQYF. CDR3 bases: TGTGCCAGCTCACCGATCTGGCGACTAGCGGGCCCTCCTCCTTACGAGCAGTACTTC.

The V gene is TRBV5-6, the J gene TRBJ2-7; D may be TRBD2 (5 bases). The germline V gene encodes CDR1 SGHDT and CDR2 YYEEEE. The CDR3 is 13 amino acids. The V end lost 4 bases, the J end lost 3 bases, and 11 bases lay between the germline ends. The DNA of the CDR3 is TGTGCCAGCAGCCCGGCGGGCAGCTACGAGCAGTACTTC. Residues: CASSPAGSYEQYF.